The next 32 T cell receptor beta chains were all read from a single sample in a study of blood T cell repertoires in COVID-19. Here immunoSEQ multiplex PCR was the method, and the copy in TCRdb shows in-frame clones only, minus some. The data show 84,000 or so clones, approximately 79% seen once. The specimen was peripheral blood. These receptors originate from a man aged 65 to 85 with acute or convalescent COVID-19.

This chain joins TRBV5-6 and TRBJ1-2; D remains unclear. Germline lookup yields CDR1 SGHDT and CDR2 YYEEEE. The CDR3 has 15 amino acids. Trimming cost V 3 bases and J 4 bases, with 16 bases left between them. Here the CDR3 DNA reads TGTGCCAGCAGCTACGGAGTAACCGCTGGCTATGGCTACACCTTC. It specifies CASSYGVTAGYGYTF.

The V gene is TRBV25-1, the J gene TRBJ1-1; 9 nucleotides agree with TRBD1. CDR3 length: 15 residues. J lost 5 bases, V lost 6 bases, and 10 bases had no gene match. Germline CDR1 and CDR2: MGHDK and SYGVNS. CDR3 sequence (DNA): TGTGCCAGCAGAAGGACAGGGGACGGGAGGACTGAAGCTTTCTTT. Its protein product is CASRRTGDGRTEAFF.

This clone is a singleton in its sample. V usage is TRBV5-1 and J usage is TRBJ2-7; 8 nucleotides line up with TRBD1. This CDR3 is 10 amino acids long. Unmatched junction bases numbered 7, after V lost 9 bases and J lost 11 bases. Germline loops: CDR1 SGHRS, CDR2 YFSETQ. CDR3 region: CATDRGGEYV. The CDR3 DNA reads TGCGCCACAGACAGGGGAGGCGAGTACGTC.

The chain recombines TRBV5-5 with TRBJ1-3; no definite D call. The CDR3 totals 16 residues. Trimming pared 1 base from V and 4 bases from J, leaving 15 bases between. The V gene's germline CDR1 is SGHKS and CDR2 YYEKEE (reference sequence). This CDR3 is CASSLSRSEWGNTIYF. For the CDR3, the DNA is TGTGCCAGCAGCTTGTCGCGGTCAGAATGGGGAAACACCATATATTTT.

This clone was recorded a few times. The CDR3 bases are TGTGCCATCAGTGAGCCAGCGGGGCGCTCCTACGAGCAGTACTTC. It yields the protein CAISEPAGRSYEQYF. The chain has TRBV10-3 and TRBJ2-7; TRBD2 matches 7 bases. V lost 2 bases to trimming and J lost 0 bases; unmatched junction nucleotides: 4. The CDR3 totals 15 residues. Germline assignment: CDR1 ENHRY and CDR2 SYGVKD.

Comment on this clone: The sample contains more than one DNA sequence encoding this CDR3. The rearrangement uses TRBV27 and TRBJ1-6; TRBD1 agrees at 7 bases. The CDR3 contains 13 residues. In germline, CDR1 is MNHEY, CDR2 SMNVEV (reference sequence). Germline trimming cut 6 bases from V and 7 bases from J; bases unmatched to any gene: 3. The CDR3 DNA is TGTGCCAGCAGCCACAGGGGAAATTCACCCCTCCACTTT. It encodes CASSHRGNSPLHF.

The V gene is TRBV11-2, the J gene TRBJ1-4; no definite D call. Trimming left V 0 bases short and J 10 bases short, with 18 bases between. The CDR3 length is 16 residues. The germline V gene encodes CDR1 SGHAT and CDR2 FQNNGV. The CDR3 protein is CASSLDRESSIRKLFF. In nucleotides, the CDR3 is TGTGCCAGCAGCTTAGATCGAGAGTCTAGTATAAGAAAACTGTTTTTT.

The chain links TRBV11-1 to TRBJ1-1, with D possibly being TRBD1 (6 bases). Trimming cost V 4 bases and J 3 bases, with 15 bases left between them. The CDR3 consists of 15 residues. The germline V gene has CDR1 SGHAT and CDR2 FQDESV (reference sequence). CDR3 region: CASSSQGNRDTEAFF. The DNA of the CDR3 is TGTGCCAGCAGCTCACAGGGAAATAGGGACACTGAAGCTTTCTTT.

This chain links TRBV2 with TRBJ2-7; weak D call: TRBD2 (6 bases). The V and J ends lost 0 bases and 3 bases respectively, with 9 bases between them. Germline V gene lookup returns CDR1 SNHLY and CDR2 FYNNEI. This CDR3 is built from 14 residues. The CDR3 region has the DNA TGTGCCAGCAGTGAAGCCGGGGGAAGCTACGAGCAGTACTTC. Translation: CASSEAGGSYEQYF.

The CDR3 DNA reads TGTGCCAGCAGTACCAACTGGGACACAACAGAGACCCAGTACTTC. Translated: CASSTNWDTTETQYF. This chain joins TRBV27 and TRBJ2-5; TRBD1 is a possible D gene (6 bases). CDR1 is MNHEY and CDR2 is SMNVEV in the germline V gene (reference sequence). V lost 5 bases to trimming and J lost 4 bases, with 17 bases between them. The CDR3 is made up of 15 amino acids.

V usage is TRBV9 and J usage is TRBJ1-2; D gene ambiguous. Germline V gives CDR1 SGDLS, CDR2 YYNGEE. With 0 bases removed from V and 2 bases from J, the gap between germline ends came to 5 bases. This CDR3 contains 13 residues. DNA for the CDR3: TGTGCCAGCAGCGTAGACAGAAACTATGGCTACACCTTC. This encodes CASSVDRNYGYTF.

This clone was observed a single time. V gene TRBV28 combines with J gene TRBJ2-7; D gene unclear. The V end lost 6 bases, the J end lost 2 bases, and 11 bases lay between the germline ends. This CDR3 has 13 residues. The germline gives CDR1 MDHEN, CDR2 SYDVKM. The CDR3 coding sequence is TGTGCCAGCAGGGATACCGAGGCCTACGAGCAGTACTTC. It codes for CASRDTEAYEQYF.

V usage is TRBV28 and J usage is TRBJ2-5, with 7 bases matching TRBD1. Trimming at V came to 0 bases and at J to 7 bases, leaving 5 bases not matched to a gene. Germline CDR1 MDHEN, CDR2 SYDVKM. The CDR3 consists of 14 residues. The CDR3: CASSLWGQSGTQYF. CDR3 nucleotides: TGTGCCAGCAGTTTATGGGGACAGTCGGGGACCCAGTACTTC.

The V gene is TRBV11-2, the J gene TRBJ2-1; 13 bases are shared with TRBD2. Germline CDR1 SGHAT, CDR2 FQNNGV. V lost 4 bases, J lost 7 bases, and 7 bases stayed unmatched. The CDR3 is 16 amino acids. CDR3 region: CASSSRTSGGGNEQFF. Written as DNA, the CDR3 is TGTGCCAGCAGCTCAAGGACTAGCGGGGGTGGGAATGAGCAGTTCTTC.

The chain couples TRBV7-8 to TRBJ2-3; 8 bases match TRBD2. Trimming at V came to 4 bases and at J to 4 bases, leaving 7 bases not matched to a gene. The CDR3 runs 15 residues. Germline V gives CDR1 SGHVS, CDR2 FQNEAQ. The CDR3 DNA reads as TGTGCCAGCAGCTCAGTGGGACTAGTGGCAGATACGCAGTATTTT. Translated: CASSSVGLVADTQYF.

J is TRBJ2-7 and V is TRBV13, with 11 bases identical to TRBD2. This CDR3 has 14 amino acids. V lost 5 bases, J lost 2 bases, and 2 bases stayed unmatched. Germline CDR1 is PRHDT and CDR2 is FYEKMQ (reference sequence). Written as DNA, the CDR3 is TGTGCCAGCAGCAGTAGCGGGGGGGCCTACGAGCAGTACTTC. This sequence encodes CASSSSGGAYEQYF.

J is TRBJ2-1 and V is TRBV14; 8 bases are shared with TRBD1. The CDR3 spans 15 residues. V was pared by 1 base and J by 7 bases, with 6 bases of the junction left unmatched. CDR1 is SGHDN and CDR2 is FVKESK in the germline V gene. The chain's CDR3 is CASSQGTGIGNEQFF. CDR3 in DNA: TGTGCCAGCAGCCAAGGGACAGGGATTGGGAATGAGCAGTTCTTC. The variable domain in full, completed from reference TRBV14 and TRBJ2-1, reads EAGVTQFPSHSVIEKGQTVTLRCDPISGHDNLYWYRRVMGKEIKFLLHFVKESKQDESGMPNNRFLAERTGGTYSTLKVQPAELEDSGVYFCASSQGTGIGNEQFFGPGTRLTVL.

The chain joins TRBV6-5 to TRBJ2-6; a possible D gene is TRBD1 (5 bases). V lost 7 bases and J lost 3, with 13 bases in between. The CDR3 has 15 residues. CDR1 and CDR2 from the germline V gene are MNHEY and SVGAGI. CDR3 sequence (DNA): TGTGCCAGCACACGCCAGGGCTTTGGGGCCAACGTCCTGACTTTC. The encoded protein is CASTRQGFGANVLTF.

The chain is built from TRBV24-1 and TRBJ2-5, with a possible D match to TRBD2 (7 bases). The V end lost 9 bases, the J end lost 2 bases, and 18 bases lay between the germline ends. Germline V gene sequence: CDR1 KGHDR, CDR2 SFDVKD. The CDR3 runs 15 residues. The CDR3 reads CATSEGGGGQETQYF. CDR3 bases: TGTGCCACCTCCGAAGGAGGGGGGGGACAAGAGACCCAGTACTTC.

This chain uses TRBV6-2 or TRBV6-3 with TRBJ1-5; TRBD1 agrees at 8 bases. Germline V CDR1 and CDR2: MNHEY, SVGEGT. The CDR3 contains 15 residues. Unmatched junction bases numbered 8, after V lost 4 bases and J lost 6 bases. This CDR3 is CASSSGQGEGQPQHF. The CDR3 nucleotides are TGTGCCAGCAGTTCCGGACAGGGAGAAGGTCAGCCCCAGCATTTT.

V usage is TRBV6-5 and J usage is TRBJ1-2; 7 nucleotides align to TRBD1. Germline CDR1 reads MNHEY; CDR2 reads SVGAGI. Losses at the gene ends were 7 bases for V and 6 bases for J; bases not matched to a gene: 14. CDR3 size: 15 residues. The CDR3 sequence is CASNEGAALWDGYTF. The CDR3 DNA is TGTGCCAGCAACGAGGGGGCGGCTCTGTGGGATGGCTACACCTTC.

The chain has TRBV25-1 and TRBJ2-1, with no clear D. The ends were cut back, 7 bases at V and 9 bases at J, with 7 bases in the middle. The germline gives CDR1 MGHDK, CDR2 SYGVNS. The length of the CDR3 is 10 residues. CDR3 coding DNA: TGTGCCAGCAAAGAGCTTGAGCAGTTCTTC. Amino acids: CASKELEQFF.

The rearrangement links TRBV5-1 to TRBJ2-4; 10 bases are a match to TRBD2. The CDR3 runs 19 residues. Germline assignment: CDR1 SGHRS and CDR2 YFSETQ. V trimming: 4 bases; J trimming: 4 bases; junction bases outside the gene matches: 17. The CDR3 nucleotides are TGCGCCAGCAGCCCACTCTCCACTGTTCTTAGCGGGGGGAAAAACATTCAGTACTTC. Amino acid sequence: CASSPLSTVLSGGKNIQYF.

This chain uses TRBV4-1 with TRBJ2-3; 14 bases line up with TRBD2. The CDR3 has 15 amino acids. The trim removed 7 bases at V and 5 bases at J, leaving 5 bases unmatched. Germline V gives CDR1 MGHRA, CDR2 YSYEKL. Here the CDR3 reads CASTIGLAGGDTQYF. The CDR3 DNA reads TGCGCCAGCACCATCGGACTAGCGGGGGGAGATACGCAGTATTTT.

This chain connects TRBV6-5 to TRBJ1-5; D might be TRBD1 (6 bases). In germline, CDR1 is MNHEY, CDR2 SVGAGI. This CDR3 is 13 amino acids long. The V and J ends lost 5 bases and 6 bases respectively, with 11 bases between them. CDR3 coding DNA: TGTGCCAGCAGTATTCAGGGGACTCAGCCCCAGCATTTT. This gives the protein CASSIQGTQPQHF.

V and J are TRBV10-1 and TRBJ1-5, with 10 bases aligning to TRBD1. Germline V lookup: CDR1 WNHNN, CDR2 SYGVQD (reference sequence). The V and J ends lost 3 bases and 2 bases, in that order; junction bases with no gene match: 4. The CDR3 is 16 residues long. DNA of the CDR3: TGCGCCAGCAGTGAATGGGACAGGGGTGGCAATCAGCCCCAGCATTTT. Its translation: CASSEWDRGGNQPQHF.

In its sample, this clone was seen once. The chain is built from TRBV10-3 and TRBJ1-1, with a tentative D call TRBD1 (6 bases). V lost 3 bases and J 6 bases, leaving 11 bases between the germline ends. This CDR3 has 13 residues. Germline CDR1 and CDR2: ENHRY and SYGVKD. This CDR3 is CAISEWDNSEAFF. DNA for the CDR3: TGTGCCATCAGTGAATGGGACAACTCTGAAGCTTTCTTT.

The rearrangement joins TRBV27 to TRBJ1-4, with D possibly being TRBD1 (6 bases). Trimming removed 6 bases at V and 7 bases at J, with 15 bases between. Germline CDR1 is MNHEY and CDR2 is SMNVEV (reference sequence). The CDR3 is 14 amino acids. The CDR3 protein is CASRLGGEGEKLFF. CDR3 in DNA: TGTGCCAGCAGGCTAGGGGGAGAAGGTGAAAAACTGTTTTTT.

The chain links TRBV6-5 to TRBJ2-2; the D is unclear. The length of the CDR3 is 12 residues. Germline V gives CDR1 MNHEY, CDR2 SVGAGI. V dropped 2 bases and J dropped 5 bases, with 3 bases sitting between them. The CDR3 DNA sequence: TGTGCCAGCAGTTACCTAACCGGGGAGCTGTTTTTT. It yields the protein CASSYLTGELFF.

This chain links TRBV18 with TRBJ1-5; 7 bases fit TRBD1. CDR3 length equals 15 residues. Trimming at V came to 5 bases and at J to 4 bases, leaving 8 bases not matched to a gene. The germline V gene encodes CDR1 KGHSH and CDR2 LQKENI. CDR3 sequence: CASSKDRWGNQPQHF. In DNA, the CDR3 is TGTGCCAGCTCAAAGGACAGGTGGGGTAATCAGCCCCAGCATTTT.

This clone was detected only a few times. The genes are TRBV10-3 and TRBJ2-1; no clear D gene. Trimming removed 7 bases from V and 5 bases from J, with 12 bases in between. Germline V CDR1 and CDR2: ENHRY, SYGVKD. This CDR3 is 13 amino acids long. The CDR3 DNA reads as TGTGCCATCACGGCGGAACCGAACAATGAGCAGTTCTTC. Translated: CAITAEPNNEQFF.

This chain uses TRBV6-6 with TRBJ1-1; 7 nucleotides align to TRBD1. This CDR3 contains 13 residues. V was clipped by 6 bases and J by 2 bases; unmatched bases: 3. Germline assignment: CDR1 MNHNY and CDR2 SVGAGI (reference sequence). DNA for the CDR3: TGTGCCAGCAGCCGGACAGGTAACACTGAAGCTTTCTTT. This translates into CASSRTGNTEAFF.